This T cell receptor (beta chain) is from a study of CD8+CD57+ T cells in acquired aplastic anemia. Study-level background: 3 to 3.5 ug was the average amount of DNA from sorted CD4+ and CD8+ cells.

Study observations and caveats: Statistical testing detected no significant gap in CD8+ Simpson's diversity between patients and controls.

All sequencing subjects had displayed CD8+CD57+ cell expansion on flow cytometry. To note about this clonotype: Its antigen is not identified.

After removal of 2 bases from V and 7 bases from J, the junction contained 6 bases not matched to a gene. The V gene's germline CDR1 is DFQATT and CDR2 SNEGSKA (reference sequence). The CDR3 is 14 residues long. The use of genomic DNA as template underpinned the TCR beta VDJ and CDR3 profiling. MiXCR, applied by TCRdb to the reads, yields one record per CDR3 protein. The repertoire consists of 150,000 to 200,000 distinct CDR3 sequences, with roughly 50% occurring once and the leading ten covering under 15%. The rearrangement uses TRBV20-1 and TRBJ2-1; 9 bases match TRBD2. This sequence was found in a human donor with aplastic anemia. The specimen was sorted CD4+, CD8+, or CD8+CD57+ T cells (not recorded which) from PBMCs. The CDR3 sequence is CSARRLAELNEQFF. The CDR3 coding sequence is TGCAGTGCTAGAAGACTAGCGGAATTAAATGAGCAGTTCTTC.